Listed below are T cell receptor beta chains from one sample, sequenced in a study of blood T cell repertoires in COVID-19. Some clones are missing from TCRdb's copy, which holds only in-frame ones; the method was immunoSEQ multiplex PCR. The sample has over 350,000 clones, about 89% seen once. Material for sequencing was PBMCs or T cells enriched from blood (not recorded which). The receptors shown here come from a woman between 35 and 50 years old who had been exposed to COVID-19. CDR3s include the opening cysteine and the closing phenylalanine or tryptophan. The D gene is left open where the match is weak. Some rows mark clone size as missing; the rest say once, few, many or name a class of expanded clone.

clone_size | d_call | j_call | v_call | cdr3_nt | cdr3_aa
- | - | TRBJ1-2 | TRBV7-9 | TGTGCCAGCAGCTTAAATAGCGGCTACACCTTC | CASSLNSGYTF
- | - | TRBJ1-1 | TRBV10-2 | TGCGCCAGCAGTGAGATGGCGGGAGGCGATGTCACTGAAGCTTTCTTT | CASSEMAGGDVTEAFF
- | TRBD1 | TRBJ2-2 | TRBV5-4 | TGTGCCAGCACCCTGGGACAGGGCCACGGGGAGCTGTTTTTT | CASTLGQGHGELFF
- | TRBD1 | TRBJ1-2 | TRBV18 | TGTGCCAGCTCACTACGGACAGGGGAAGACTATGGCTACACCTTC | CASSLRTGEDYGYTF
- | TRBD1 | TRBJ2-7 | TRBV6-5 | TGTGCCAGCAGTTACTCGAGGGGGCCTGACGAAAAGTACTTC | CASSYSRGPDEKYF
- | - | TRBJ1-6 | TRBV10-2 | TGCGCCAGCCTCAAGCAGGGTGATTCACCCCTCCACTTT | CASLKQGDSPLHF
once | - | TRBJ1-2 | TRBV19 | TGTGCCAGTAGTATGGGTTTTGCTCGGTCCAGGGGTCTTCATGGCTACACCTTC | CASSMGFARSRGLHGYTF
- | - | TRBJ1-1 | TRBV3-1/TRBV3-2 | TGTGCCAGCAGCCAGAGTATACCGAACACTGAAGCTTTCTTT | CASSQSIPNTEAFF
- | - | TRBJ2-7 | TRBV21-1 | TGTGCCAGCAGCATAACAGAAAGCTCCTACGAGCAGTACTTC | CASSITESSYEQYF
- | TRBD1 | TRBJ2-2 | TRBV5-1 | TGCGCCAGCAGCCCCGGGACAGGGTCGGGCACCGGGGAGCTGTTTTTT | CASSPGTGSGTGELFF
- | TRBD2 | TRBJ2-1 | TRBV5-6 | TGTGCCAGCAGCCCAGAAGTCCTAGCGGGGGGGCGAAATGAGCAGTTCTTC | CASSPEVLAGGRNEQFF
- | TRBD1 | TRBJ1-5 | TRBV3-1/TRBV3-2 | TGTGCCAGCAGCCAGGGTGGCCGGGACAGGGTCGTGAATCAGCCCCAGCATTTT | CASSQGGRDRVVNQPQHF
- | - | TRBJ2-7 | TRBV19 | TGTGCCAGTAGTACTACCCGGGAAAACACCTACGAGCAGTACTTC | CASSTTRENTYEQYF
once | - | TRBJ1-2 | TRBV19 | TGTGCCAGTCGCGGGGGGGAGGGATATGGCTACACCTTC | CASRGGEGYGYTF
- | TRBD1 | TRBJ1-2 | TRBV18 | TGTGCCAGCTCACCCACGACAGGGGCTGGCTACACCTTC | CASSPTTGAGYTF
- | - | TRBJ2-2 | TRBV4-2 | TGTGCCAGCAGCTCACGACTACTCACCGGGGAGCTGTTTTTT | CASSSRLLTGELFF
- | - | TRBJ2-1 | TRBV6-4 | TGTGCCAGCAGCCCCGAGCGAGCCGGGGTCAATGAGCAGTTCTTC | CASSPERAGVNEQFF
- | TRBD2 | TRBJ2-3 | TRBV30 | TGTGCCTGGAGTACACGACTAGCGGGAGGGCCGGATACGCAGTATTTT | CAWSTRLAGGPDTQYF
once | - | TRBJ2-3 | TRBV24-1 | TGTGCCACCAGTGACCAGACGTTGGGGCCGCAGTATTTT | CATSDQTLGPQYF
- | - | TRBJ1-1 | TRBV9 | TGTGCCAGCAGCCCTGCGGGACGGAACACTGAAGCTTTCTTT | CASSPAGRNTEAFF
- | TRBD1 | TRBJ1-2 | TRBV5-1 | TGCGCCAGCAGCTTGGGACAGGGGATGGGTGGCTACACCTTC | CASSLGQGMGGYTF
- | - | TRBJ2-3 | TRBV6-1 | TGTGCCAGCAGTGAAGTTCCAGGGGGCACAGATACGCAGTATTTT | CASSEVPGGTDTQYF
- | - | TRBJ2-3 | TRBV20-1 | TGCAGTGCTGACTTCACAGATACGCAGTATTTT | CSADFTDTQYF
- | - | TRBJ1-5 | TRBV30 | TGTGCCTGGAGTGATACAAGTACAAATCAGCCCCAGCATTTT | CAWSDTSTNQPQHF
- | - | TRBJ2-2 | TRBV7-8 | TGTGCCAGCAGCGCCCAGGGTACCGGGGAGCTGTTTTTT | CASSAQGTGELFF
- | - | TRBJ1-2 | TRBV5-1 | TGCGCCAGCAGCTTGGGATACAGGGACGGCTACACCTTC | CASSLGYRDGYTF
- | - | TRBJ1-6 | TRBV6-1 | TGTGCCAGCAGTGAAACGGCAGGGAATAATTCACCCCTCCACTTT | CASSETAGNNSPLHF
- | TRBD2 | TRBJ2-5 | TRBV2 | TGTGCCAGCACTGGTAGCGGGGTCGGGACGGGAGAGACCCAGTACTTC | CASTGSGVGTGETQYF
- | - | TRBJ1-2 | TRBV10-1 | TGCGCCAGCAGTGAGAGGCAGGGCTATGGCTACACCTTC | CASSERQGYGYTF
- | - | TRBJ1-3 | TRBV12-1 | TGTGCCAGCAGCACCAGTTTTCCGGGACAGGGTACTGGAAACACCATATATTTT | CASSTSFPGQGTGNTIYF
- | TRBD1 | TRBJ2-7 | TRBV3-1/TRBV3-2 | TGTGCCAGCAGCCACGGACGGACAGGATTGGCCGAGCAGTACTTC | CASSHGRTGLAEQYF
- | TRBD2 | TRBJ2-7 | TRBV7-6 | TGTGCCAGCAGCGCCGGCGGGGGTGGGTACGAGCAGTACTTC | CASSAGGGGYEQYF
- | - | TRBJ2-7 | TRBV14 | TGTGCCAGCAGCCATGATGACAGCTACGAGCAGTACTTC | CASSHDDSYEQYF
- | TRBD2 | TRBJ2-7 | TRBV7-2 | TGTGCCAGCAGCCCTCAGGCACTAGCGGGTTTCTCCTACGAGCAGTACTTC | CASSPQALAGFSYEQYF
- | TRBD2 | TRBJ2-2 | TRBV7-2 | TGTGCCAGCAGCTTAGGGCGGGAGATTTACACCGGGGAGCTGTTTTTT | CASSLGREIYTGELFF
- | TRBD1 | TRBJ1-2 | TRBV6-6 | TGTGCCAGCAGTTACGCCACAGGGGTCGGCTACACCTTC | CASSYATGVGYTF
- | TRBD1 | TRBJ1-1 | TRBV29-1 | TGCAGCGTGGCAACAGGGGGGAGCACTGAAGCTTTCTTT | CSVATGGSTEAFF
- | - | TRBJ1-3 | TRBV13 | TGTGCCAGCAGCTTATTTGGCAGCTCTGGAAACACCATATATTTT | CASSLFGSSGNTIYF
- | TRBD1 | TRBJ1-1 | TRBV19 | TGTGCCAGTAGTATAGGACAGGGGTCTGAAGCTTTCTTT | CASSIGQGSEAFF
few | - | TRBJ1-2 | TRBV12-3/TRBV12-4 | TGTGCCAGCAGTTTGGGGGGACTCTATGGCTACACCTTC | CASSLGGLYGYTF
- | TRBD2 | TRBJ2-1 | TRBV5-1 | TGCGCCAGCAGCACCACTAGCGTTAATGAGCAGTTCTTC | CASSTTSVNEQFF
- | TRBD1 | TRBJ1-2 | TRBV7-8 | TGTGCCAGCAGCTTAGGTGCAGGGGGCAAGGGCTACACCTTC | CASSLGAGGKGYTF
once | - | TRBJ1-5 | TRBV6-2/TRBV6-3 | TGTGCCAGCAGTTACTTGGCAGGGCGTCAGCCCCAGCATTTT | CASSYLAGRQPQHF
once | TRBD1 | TRBJ2-7 | TRBV2 | TGTGCCAGCGACAGGGCGTACGAGCAGTACTTC | CASDRAYEQYF
- | - | TRBJ1-3 | TRBV4-2 | TGTGCCAGCAGCCCCACGGACAGCGGAAACACCATATATTTT | CASSPTDSGNTIYF
- | - | TRBJ1-2 | TRBV3-1/TRBV3-2 | TGTGCCAGCAGCCAAGATCCTTGGAGGAAATATGGCTACACCTTC | CASSQDPWRKYGYTF
- | TRBD1 | TRBJ1-2 | TRBV6-6 | TGTGCCAGCAGTTACACCCAGGGGGCAGGGGATGGCTACACCTTC | CASSYTQGAGDGYTF
- | TRBD1 | TRBJ1-2 | TRBV6-2/TRBV6-3 | TGTGCCAGCAGCCCTGGACAGGGGCGGCCTAGAAGCTATGGCTACACCTTC | CASSPGQGRPRSYGYTF
- | - | TRBJ1-3 | TRBV7-9 | TGTGCCAGCAGCGTAGACAGTTTCTCTGGAAACACCATATATTTT | CASSVDSFSGNTIYF